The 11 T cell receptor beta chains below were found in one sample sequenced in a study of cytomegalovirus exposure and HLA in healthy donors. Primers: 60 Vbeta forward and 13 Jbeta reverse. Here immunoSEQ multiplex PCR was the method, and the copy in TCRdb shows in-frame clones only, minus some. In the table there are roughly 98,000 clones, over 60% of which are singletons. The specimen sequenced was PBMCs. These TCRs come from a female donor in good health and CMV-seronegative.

The CDR3 reads CASSESRLAGGSDTQYF. CDR3 sequence (DNA): TGTGCCAGCAGTGAATCCCGGCTAGCGGGGGGTTCAGATACGCAGTATTTT. The genes are TRBV2 and TRBJ2-3, with 11 bases matching TRBD2. The ends lost 2 bases at V and 4 bases at J; junction bases unmatched: 8. Per the germline V gene, CDR1 is SNHLY and CDR2 is FYNNEI. The length of the CDR3 is 17 residues.

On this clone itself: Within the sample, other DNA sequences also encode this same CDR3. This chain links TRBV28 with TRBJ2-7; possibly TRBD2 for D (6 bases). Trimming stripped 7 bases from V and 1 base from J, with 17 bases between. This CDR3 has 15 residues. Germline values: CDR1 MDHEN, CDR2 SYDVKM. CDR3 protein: CASKAGTYPSYEQYF. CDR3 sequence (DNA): TGTGCCAGCAAAGCGGGCACATATCCTTCCTACGAGCAGTACTTC.

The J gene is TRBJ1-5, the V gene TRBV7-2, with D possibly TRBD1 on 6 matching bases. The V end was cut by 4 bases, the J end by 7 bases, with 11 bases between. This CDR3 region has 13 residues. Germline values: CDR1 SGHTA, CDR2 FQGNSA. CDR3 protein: CASSSGQGQPQHF. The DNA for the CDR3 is TGTGCCAGCAGCTCAGGGCAGGGGCAGCCCCAGCATTTT.

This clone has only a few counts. CDR3 protein: CASTGLRSGRGSEKLFF. CDR3 nucleotide sequence: TGTGCCAGCACGGGGCTAAGGTCGGGGAGGGGCAGTGAAAAACTGTTTTTT. J is TRBJ1-4 and V is TRBV27; the D gene is possibly TRBD1 (5 bases). Germline V gene sequence: CDR1 MNHEY, CDR2 SMNVEV (reference sequence). The CDR3 loop spans 17 amino acids. The V and J ends lost 7 bases and 7 bases respectively, with 25 bases between them.

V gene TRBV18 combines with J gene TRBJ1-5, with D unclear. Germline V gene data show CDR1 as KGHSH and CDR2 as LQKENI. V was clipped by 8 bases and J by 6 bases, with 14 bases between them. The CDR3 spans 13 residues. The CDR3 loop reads CASSGRESQPQHF. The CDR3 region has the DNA TGTGCCAGCAGCGGACGGGAGAGTCAGCCCCAGCATTTT.

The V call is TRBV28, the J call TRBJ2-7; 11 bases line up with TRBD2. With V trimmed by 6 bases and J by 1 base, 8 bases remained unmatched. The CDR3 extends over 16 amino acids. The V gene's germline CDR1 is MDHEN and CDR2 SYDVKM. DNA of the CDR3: TGTGCCAGCAGCCCTGGGGGACTAGCGGTTTCCTACGAGCAGTACTTC. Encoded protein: CASSPGGLAVSYEQYF.

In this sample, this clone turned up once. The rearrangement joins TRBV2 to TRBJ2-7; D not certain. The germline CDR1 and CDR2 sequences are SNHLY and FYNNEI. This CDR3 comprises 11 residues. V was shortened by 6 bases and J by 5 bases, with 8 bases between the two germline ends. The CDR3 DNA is TGTGCCAGCAGCTTCCGGGACGAGCAGTACTTC. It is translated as CASSFRDEQYF. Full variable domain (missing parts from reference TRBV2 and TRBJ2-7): EPEVTQTPSHQVTQMGQEVILRCVPISNHLYFYWYRQILGQKVEFLVSFYNNEISEKSEIFDDQFSVERPDGSNFTLKIRSTKLEDSAMYFCASSFRDEQYFGPGTRLTVT.

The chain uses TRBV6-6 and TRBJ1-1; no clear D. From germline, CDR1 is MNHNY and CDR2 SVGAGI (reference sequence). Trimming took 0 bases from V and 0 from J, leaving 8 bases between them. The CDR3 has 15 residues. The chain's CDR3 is CASSYSYPMNTEAFF. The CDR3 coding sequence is TGTGCCAGCAGTTACTCGTACCCTATGAACACTGAAGCTTTCTTT.

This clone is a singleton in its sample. CDR3 residues: CASGLRQISNQPQHF. CDR3 nucleotides: TGTGCCAGCGGGCTCCGACAGATTAGCAATCAGCCCCAGCATTTT. The chain has TRBV28 and TRBJ1-5; D perhaps matches TRBD1 (5 bases). The germline V gene encodes CDR1 MDHEN and CDR2 SYDVKM. The length of the CDR3 is 15 residues. V lost 8 bases and J lost 0, with 14 bases in between.

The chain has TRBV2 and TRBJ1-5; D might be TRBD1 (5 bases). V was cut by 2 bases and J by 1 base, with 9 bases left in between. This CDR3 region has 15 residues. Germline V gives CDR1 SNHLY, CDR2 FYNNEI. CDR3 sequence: CASSEQGRSNQPQHF. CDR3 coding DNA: TGTGCCAGCAGTGAACAGGGCAGGAGCAATCAGCCCCAGCATTTT.

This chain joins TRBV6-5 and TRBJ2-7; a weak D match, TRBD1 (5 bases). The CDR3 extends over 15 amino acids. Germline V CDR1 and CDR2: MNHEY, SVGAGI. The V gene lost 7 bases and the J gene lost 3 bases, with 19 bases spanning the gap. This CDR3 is CASKSPTSRGYEQYF. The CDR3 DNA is TGTGCCAGCAAGTCTCCGACAAGTAGGGGCTACGAGCAGTACTTC.